This paragraph reports one T cell receptor (beta chain). This entry comes from a study of T cell changes during pregnancy in multiple sclerosis. Germline assignment: CDR1 GTSNPN and CDR2 SVGIG (reference sequence). The CDR3 is 13 residues long. Trimming cost V 1 base and J 6 bases, with 12 bases left between them. TCRdb's table, derived via immunoSEQ multiplex PCR, lists solely in-frame clones and lacks some. In the table there are 90,000 to 150,000 clones, 85% to 95% of which are singletons. The source material was peripheral blood, sampled before pregnancy. The origin of this receptor is a female donor with multiple sclerosis, enrolled in a pregnancy study. This chain joins TRBV30 and TRBJ1-1, with TRBD1 as a possible D gene (5 bases). The CDR3 DNA is TGTGCCTGGAGTGGGGGGGGTAAGGCTGAAGCTTTCTTT. Amino acids: CAWSGGGKAEAFF.